The sequence of this T cell receptor (beta chain) was determined in a study of T cell repertoires in cytomegalovirus infection. On the study more broadly: Selected CMV epitopes included recently identified HLA-C-restricted ones as well as well-studied HLA-B-restricted ones. Through public TCR beta signatures, both CMV infection and matching HLA type were indicated.

The CDR3 spans 14 residues. Germline loops: CDR1 SGHNT, CDR2 YYREEE (reference sequence). With V trimmed by 4 bases and J by 0 bases, 1 base remained unmatched. Findings and caveats of the study: The study identified carriers of CMV plus the relevant HLA from cumulative public TCR beta family frequency.

TCRdb analysed the reads with MiXCR anew, one entry per CDR3 protein. Here the sample spans a few hundred thousand distinct CDR3 sequences, 40% being singletons. This clonotype was observed a handful of times. Its antigen is still unknown. The chain joins TRBV5-4 to TRBJ2-7; TRBD1 matches 10 bases. The sequenced sample was cultured PBMCs, obtained from culture after CMV antigen stimulation. The sequence was collected from a human donor in good health (CMV status not recorded). Some clones in this sample may be carry-over from other donors' samples. CDR3 DNA sequence: TGTGCCAGCAGCGGACAGGGGGGCTCCTACGAGCAGTACTTC. Translated, it gives CASSGQGGSYEQYF.